This is a list of T cell receptor beta chains from one sample in a study of CD8 T cells in ankylosing spondylitis. Via MiXCR, TCRdb re-called the 5' RACE reads, giving one row per CDR3 protein. Of about 450,000 distinct CDR3 sequences listed, roughly 26% are singletons. Input material: blood, either unsorted or a sorted T cell fraction (not recorded which). The receptors shown here come from a male donor with ankylosing spondylitis. The CDR3 runs from the conserved cysteine through the conserved F or W. The D gene is left open where the match is weak. A clone size is listed for some rows: how often the clone was seen (once, few, many), or a class if it is expanded.

>few|-|TRBJ2-1|TRBV5-1
CASSLDNPYNEQFF
TGCGCCAGCAGCTTGGACAATCCCTACAATGAGCAGTTCTTC
>few|-|TRBJ1-1|TRBV4-2
CASSQQPGQNTEAFF
TGTGCCAGCAGCCAACAACCCGGACAGAACACTGAAGCTTTCTTT
>few|-|TRBJ1-1|TRBV7-9
CASSLGPGLYTEAFF
TGTGCCAGCAGCTTAGGGCCAGGGCTGTACACTGAAGCTTTCTTT
>-|-|TRBJ2-2|TRBV10-1
CASSGYTGELFF
TGCGCCAGCAGTGGATACACCGGGGAGCTGTTTTTT
>-|-|TRBJ1-6|TRBV12-3/TRBV12-4
CASSTTGNSPLHF
TGTGCCAGCAGTACTACAGGGAATTCACCCCTCCACTTT
>-|-|TRBJ1-1|TRBV24-1
CATSEGSRNTEAFF
TGTGCCACCAGTGAGGGTAGCAGGAACACTGAAGCTTTCTTT
>-|TRBD2|TRBJ2-2|TRBV7-2
CASSDGLAGGNTGELFF
TGTGCCAGCAGCGACGGACTAGCGGGAGGAAACACCGGGGAGCTGTTTTTT
>-|-|TRBJ2-2|TRBV24-1
CATSGRSAYSNTGELFF
TGTGCCACCAGTGGCCGGTCTGCCTACTCGAACACCGGGGAGCTGTTTTTT
>-|-|TRBJ1-1|TRBV20-1
CSAAKGNTEAFF
TGCAGTGCAGCCAAGGGGAACACTGAAGCTTTCTTT
>many|TRBD2|TRBJ2-1|TRBV5-1
CASSLLAGGGNEQFF
TGCGCCAGCAGCTTGTTAGCGGGAGGGGGTAATGAGCAGTTCTTC
>few|-|TRBJ2-2|TRBV25-1
CASTEGDGGGRELFF
TGTGCCAGCACCGAGGGGGACGGGGGAGGTAGGGAGCTGTTTTTT
>-|-|TRBJ2-5|TRBV3-1
CASSQKEGVETQYF
TGTGCCAGCAGCCAAAAAGAGGGAGTGGAGACCCAGTACTTC
>few|-|TRBJ2-1|TRBV25-1
CASSESKLSNYNEQFF
TGTGCCAGCAGTGAATCCAAGCTGTCGAACTACAATGAGCAGTTCTTC
>-|TRBD1|TRBJ1-5|TRBV2
CASSTGTGGQPQHF
TGTGCCAGCAGTACCGGGACAGGGGGGCAGCCCCAGCATTTT
>few|-|TRBJ2-3|TRBV7-8
CASSTDSGTDTQYF
TGTGCCAGCAGCACTGACTCAGGGACAGATACGCAGTATTTT
>-|-|TRBJ1-1|TRBV28
CASSLLNQGNTEAFF
TGTGCCAGCAGTTTACTTAACCAGGGGAACACTGAAGCTTTCTTT
>few|TRBD1|TRBJ2-7|TRBV11-2
CASSSLMGFRQGAYEQYF
TGTGCCAGCAGCTCACTTATGGGGTTTAGACAGGGAGCCTACGAGCAGTACTTC
>few|TRBD1|TRBJ1-6|TRBV7-6
CASSSSRDSLYSPLHF
TGTGCCAGCAGCTCGTCGCGGGACAGCCTTTATTCACCCCTCCACTTT
>few|TRBD2|TRBJ2-2|TRBV20-1
CSARPSGSTGELFF
TGCAGTGCTAGACCTAGCGGGAGCACCGGGGAGCTGTTTTTT
>few|-|TRBJ1-6|TRBV20-1
CSASWDEKDSPLHF
TGCAGTGCTAGCTGGGACGAGAAGGATTCACCCCTCCACTTT
>-|TRBD2|TRBJ2-1|TRBV7-8
CASSLGAGGPGEQFF
TGTGCCAGCAGCTTAGGAGCGGGAGGGCCGGGGGAGCAGTTCTTC
>few|-|TRBJ2-2|TRBV11-3
CASTRRGNTGELFF
TGTGCCAGCACCCGAAGGGGGAACACCGGGGAGCTGTTTTTT
>few|TRBD2|TRBJ2-3|TRBV12-3/TRBV12-4
CASSLNPGTRGGTQYF
TGTGCCAGCAGTTTGAACCCCGGGACTAGAGGGGGTACGCAGTATTTT
>-|TRBD1|TRBJ2-1|TRBV20-1
CSASGQGFPEQFF
TGCAGTGCTTCGGGACAGGGTTTTCCTGAGCAGTTCTTC
>few|TRBD2|TRBJ2-7|TRBV20-1
CSARAELAGVFEQYF
TGCAGTGCTAGAGCCGAACTAGCGGGAGTGTTCGAGCAGTACTTC
>few|TRBD1|TRBJ2-7|TRBV7-8
CASSFLQGTYEQYF
TGTGCCAGCAGCTTCTTACAGGGGACCTACGAGCAGTACTTC
>-|TRBD1|TRBJ1-1|TRBV4-1
CASSHPDRVNTEAFF
TGCGCCAGCAGTCATCCCGACAGGGTGAACACTGAAGCTTTCTTT
>few|TRBD2|TRBJ2-1|TRBV20-1
CSAYTSGLAPSEQFF
TGCAGTGCTTATACCTCGGGACTAGCCCCGTCGGAGCAGTTCTTC
>few|-|TRBJ1-2|TRBV11-2
CASSVGGRRYTF
TGTGCCAGCAGCGTTGGCGGTAGGCGCTACACCTTC
>few|-|TRBJ2-6|TRBV3-1
CASSRQRASGANVLTF
TGTGCCAGCAGTCGACAGAGAGCCTCTGGGGCCAACGTCCTGACTTTC
>few|-|TRBJ2-1|TRBV5-1
CASSLESSSYNEQFF
TGCGCCAGCAGCTTGGAGTCGAGCTCCTACAATGAGCAGTTCTTC
>-|-|TRBJ1-1|TRBV5-1
CASTQNTEAFF
TGCGCCAGCACACAGAACACTGAAGCTTTCTTT
>once|TRBD1|TRBJ2-3|TRBV12-3/TRBV12-4
CASSKGAPTDTQYF
TGTGCCAGCAGTAAGGGGGCGCCGACAGATACGCAGTATTTT
>-|-|TRBJ2-1|TRBV5-1
CASSFGTRVQFF
TGCGCCAGCAGCTTCGGGACACGTGTGCAGTTCTTC
>-|-|TRBJ2-1|TRBV5-1
CASTVSGYYNEQFF
TGCGCCAGCACTGTTAGCGGTTACTACAATGAGCAGTTCTTC
>-|-|TRBJ2-1|TRBV20-1
CSARSFRGNSYNEQFF
TGCAGTGCTAGATCCTTCCGGGGAAACTCCTACAATGAGCAGTTCTTC
>-|TRBD2|TRBJ2-3|TRBV14
CASSPLGGRETDTQYF
TGTGCCAGCAGTCCCCTTGGAGGGAGGGAGACAGATACGCAGTATTTT
>few|-|TRBJ1-1|TRBV20-1
CSGYRWMNTEAFF
TGCAGTGGTTACCGCTGGATGAACACTGAAGCTTTCTTT
>few|-|TRBJ1-4|TRBV5-1
CASSRGASTNEKLFF
TGCGCCAGCAGCCGGGGGGCTTCAACTAATGAAAAACTGTTTTTT
>-|-|TRBJ2-2|TRBV7-2
CASNRGMWAGELFF
TGTGCCAGCAACCGAGGGATGTGGGCCGGGGAGCTGTTTTTT